The present entry profiles one T cell receptor beta chain with its context. V dropped 3 bases and J dropped 0 bases, with 13 bases sitting between them. The length of the CDR3 is 16 residues. Germline CDR1 reads WSHSY; CDR2 reads SAAADI. This specimen comes from a study of blood T cell repertoires in COVID-19. The overall study: The United States, Italy and Spain provided the acute and convalescent COVID-19 samples. In each case, the material was cDNA or gDNA derived from T cells, B-cell-depleted T cells, or PBMCs.

Original data processing: Nucleated cell number was recorded as an estimate derived from reference gene primer amplification. TCRdb's table, derived via immunoSEQ multiplex PCR, lists solely in-frame clones and lacks some. V, J and clone size reflect that table, while D and trimming were determined from the DNA. The table lists roughly 250,000 clones, roughly 79% of them singletons. V is TRBV10-2 and J is TRBJ2-3, with D perhaps TRBD2 (5 bases). The specimen sequenced was peripheral blood. The clonotype comes from a woman aged 55-69 years with active or convalescent COVID-19. CDR3 DNA sequence: TGCGCCAGCAGTGATCTAGCCCGACCTAGCACAGATACGCAGTATTTT. Protein: CASSDLARPSTDTQYF.